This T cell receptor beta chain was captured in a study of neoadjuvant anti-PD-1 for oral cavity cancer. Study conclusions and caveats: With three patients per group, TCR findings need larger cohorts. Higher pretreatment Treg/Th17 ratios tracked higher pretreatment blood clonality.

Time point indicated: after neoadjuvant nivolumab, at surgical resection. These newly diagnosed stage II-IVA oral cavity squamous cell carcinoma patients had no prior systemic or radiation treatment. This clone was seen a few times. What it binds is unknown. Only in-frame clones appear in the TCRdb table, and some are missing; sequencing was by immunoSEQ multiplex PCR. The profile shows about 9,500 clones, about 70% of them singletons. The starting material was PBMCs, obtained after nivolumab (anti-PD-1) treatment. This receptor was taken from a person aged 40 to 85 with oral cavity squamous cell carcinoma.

CDR3 bases: TGTGCAATTAGGGTGAACACTGAAGCTTTCTTT. Protein: CAIRVNTEAFF. J is TRBJ1-1 and V is TRBV19; D uncertain. From germline, CDR1 is LNHDA and CDR2 SQIVND (reference sequence). This CDR3 has 11 amino acids.